The next 2 T cell receptor beta chains were all read from a single sample in a study of cytomegalovirus exposure and HLA in healthy donors. PCR used 60 Vbeta primers and 13 Jbeta primers. Here immunoSEQ multiplex PCR was the method, and the copy in TCRdb shows in-frame clones only, minus some. This sample contains approximately 50,000 clones. What was sequenced was PBMCs. The receptors derive from a male donor in good health and CMV-seropositive.

The chain is built from TRBV7-3 and TRBJ1-1; no definite D call. V lost 1 base and J lost 0, with 9 bases in between. CDR3 length: 15 amino acids. From germline, CDR1 is SGHTA and CDR2 FQGTGA. The CDR3 DNA reads as TGTGCCAGCAGCTTAATGTCTGGGCTGAACACTGAAGCTTTCTTT. This translates into CASSLMSGLNTEAFF.

The V call is TRBV19, the J call TRBJ2-5; tentative D call: TRBD2 (7 bases). CDR3 length equals 14 residues. V was cut by 3 bases and J by 4 bases, with 12 bases left in between. The germline CDR1 and CDR2 sequences are LNHDA and SQIVND (reference sequence). CDR3 coding DNA: TGTGCCAGTAGTATTGCAGGGGAGGGAGAGACCCAGTACTTC. Amino acids: CASSIAGEGETQYF.